Reported below is one TCR beta chain. The sample is drawn from a study of blood T cell repertoires in COVID-19. Study-level information: From the United States, Italy and Spain came samples of acute and convalescent COVID-19. Sources were T cells, B-cell-depleted T cells, or PBMCs; the material itself was cDNA or gDNA.

The CDR3 is 15 residues long. The V gene's germline CDR1 is SEHNR and CDR2 FQNEAQ (reference sequence). V lost 5 bases to trimming and J lost 4 bases, with 17 bases between them. Using immunoSEQ multiplex PCR, the repertoire was profiled, and TCRdb retains in-frame clones only, with some absent. The sample contains roughly 110,000 clones, roughly 85% of which appear only once. The rearrangement uses TRBV7-9 and TRBJ1-1; TRBD1 is a possible D gene (6 bases). Sequences were obtained from peripheral blood. The TCR was taken from a human donor in a cohort sampled during active COVID-19. DNA of the CDR3: TGTGCCAGCAGCCCCCTATGGGGGCCTCCCACTGAAGCTTTCTTT. Translating gives CASSPLWGPPTEAFF.